The 26 T cell receptor beta chains below were found in one sample sequenced in a study of beta chain features in type 1 diabetes. Their antigen targets remain unknown. The whole isolated RNA underwent reverse transcription, so sequencing captured expressed TCRB transcripts. Measured with immunoSEQ multiplex PCR; TCRdb has only the in-frame clones, and not every one. The table records some 290,000 clones, approximately 24% of them present only once. Study results and limitations: People with Type 1 diabetes carried modestly yet significantly shorter TCRB CDR3s in all four CD4+ subsets.

Specimen: naive CD4+ T cells from blood. All receptors come from a woman younger than 45 with type 1 diabetes.

The chain combines TRBV18 with TRBJ2-1; D possibly corresponds to TRBD2 (7 bases). Deletions cut 11 bases from V and 7 bases from J, with 12 bases between. The germline V gene encodes CDR1 KGHSH and CDR2 LQKENI. The CDR3 contains 11 residues. The CDR3 protein is CAARGANEQFF. Written as DNA, the CDR3 is TGTGCCGCACGGGGGGCGAATGAGCAGTTCTTC.

This clone was detected only a few times. The rearrangement uses TRBV2 and TRBJ1-2; no clear D gene. V was cut by 2 bases and J by 13 bases, with 11 bases left in between. CDR1 and CDR2 from the germline V gene are SNHLY and FYNNEI. CDR3 length equals 11 residues. The chain's CDR3 is CASSETAAVTF. The CDR3 nucleotides read TGTGCCAGCAGTGAAACGGCGGCCGTCACCTTC.

This clone turned up a few times. The chain combines TRBV7-9 with TRBJ2-1, with D perhaps matching TRBD2 (5 bases). This CDR3 is 15 amino acids long. Trimming left V 2 bases short and J 6 bases short, with 14 bases between. Germline V gene data show CDR1 as SEHNR and CDR2 as FQNEAQ (reference sequence). DNA of the CDR3: TGTGCCAGCAGCTTAACGGCCCTCAGCGGCAATGAGCAGTTCTTC. Protein product: CASSLTALSGNEQFF.

The rearrangement joins TRBV28 to TRBJ2-7, with D possibly being TRBD1 (5 bases). Germline CDR1 is MDHEN and CDR2 is SYDVKM. The V gene lost 7 bases and the J gene lost 0 bases, with 7 bases spanning the gap. The CDR3 is made up of 12 amino acids. The CDR3 is CASTDSSYEQYF. The CDR3 nucleotides read TGTGCCAGCACCGACAGCTCCTACGAGCAGTACTTC.

This clone was counted only a few times. The gene calls are TRBV5-1 and TRBJ2-1; 7 bases match TRBD2. The CDR3 has 15 residues. V shed 2 bases, J shed 8 bases, and the junction held 10 bases outside the gene matches. Germline CDR1 reads SGHRS; CDR2 reads YFSETQ. This CDR3 reads CASSLEGGPLDEQFF. In DNA form, the CDR3 reads TGCGCCAGCAGCTTAGAGGGAGGGCCGCTAGATGAGCAGTTCTTC.

The chain is built from TRBV5-4 and TRBJ2-7; 13 bases match TRBD2. The CDR3 totals 14 residues. V lost 4 bases to trimming and J lost 4 bases; unmatched junction nucleotides: 2. Per the germline V gene, CDR1 is SGHNT and CDR2 is YYREEE (reference sequence). CDR3 residues: CASSRGLAGYEQYF. The CDR3 DNA follows: TGTGCCAGCAGCCGGGGACTAGCGGGATACGAGCAGTACTTC.

The sample holds a few counts of this clone. The V and J genes are TRBV29-1 and TRBJ2-7; 11 bases fit TRBD1. The germline gives CDR1 SQVTM, CDR2 ANQGSEA. Trimming took 4 bases from V and 2 from J; bases not matched to a gene: 4. This CDR3 contains 14 residues. The CDR3 reads CSVGRTGGPYEQYF. The DNA of the CDR3 is TGCAGCGTTGGGCGGACAGGGGGCCCCTACGAGCAGTACTTC.

The sample holds a few counts of this clone. V is TRBV28 and J is TRBJ2-4; D is undetermined. CDR3 size: 16 residues. Per germline, CDR1 MDHEN and CDR2 SYDVKM. V was cut by 3 bases and J by 0 bases, with 12 bases left in between. CDR3 region: CASSFVVFSAKNIQYF. The DNA of the CDR3 is TGTGCCAGCAGTTTTGTTGTCTTTTCAGCCAAAAACATTCAGTACTTC.

The V gene is TRBV11-2, the J gene TRBJ1-2, with D possibly matching TRBD1 (6 bases). This CDR3 spans 16 amino acids. CDR1 is SGHAT, CDR2 FQNNGV, per germline. Trimming shortened V by 0 bases and J by 4 bases, and 15 bases separated the two germline ends. This chain's CDR3 is CASSLDRGRGLYGYTF. Written as DNA, the CDR3 is TGTGCCAGCAGCTTAGATCGGGGCAGGGGCCTCTATGGCTACACCTTC.

There are a few counts of this clone. This chain connects TRBV5-1 to TRBJ2-7, with 10 positions matching TRBD2. Germline V gives CDR1 SGHRS, CDR2 YFSETQ. V gave up 1 base and J gave up 3 bases; unmatched junction bases: 1. This CDR3 contains 14 residues. CDR3 protein: CASSLPSGSYEQYF. The CDR3 coding sequence is TGCGCCAGCAGCTTGCCTAGCGGGAGCTACGAGCAGTACTTC.

This clone occurred a few times. The chain couples TRBV30 to TRBJ2-3; D is uncertain. The CDR3 sequence is 12 residues long. Trimming left V 0 bases short and J 4 bases short, with 5 bases between. Germline CDR1 is GTSNPN and CDR2 is SVGIG (reference sequence). The CDR3 sequence: CAWSVGPDTQYF. The CDR3 DNA sequence: TGTGCCTGGAGTGTTGGGCCAGATACGCAGTATTTT.

The chain uses TRBV2 and TRBJ2-2, with 9 bases that match TRBD2. CDR3 length equals 14 residues. Germline-derived CDR1 and CDR2 are SNHLY and FYNNEI. J was trimmed by 6 bases and V by 6 bases; bases with no gene match: 5. The CDR3: CASRNSGSAGELFF. The DNA for the CDR3 is TGTGCCAGCAGGAATAGCGGGAGCGCCGGGGAGCTGTTTTTT.

The chain employs TRBV10-3 and TRBJ1-3, with 7 bases aligning to TRBD1. With V trimmed by 4 bases and J by 2 bases, 5 bases remained unmatched. CDR1 is ENHRY and CDR2 is SYGVKD in the germline V gene. The CDR3 has 15 amino acids. For the CDR3, the DNA is TGTGCCATCAGTGGTAGGGGGCTCACTGGAAACACCATATATTTT. It encodes CAISGRGLTGNTIYF.

The chain has TRBV6-5 and TRBJ2-3, with D possibly being TRBD1 (6 bases). The CDR3 has 12 residues. CDR1 MNHEY and CDR2 SVGAGI come from the germline V gene. V was pared by 2 bases and J by 6 bases, with 6 bases between. The CDR3 reads CASSYQGDTQYF. The CDR3 nucleotides read TGTGCCAGCAGTTACCAGGGGGATACGCAGTATTTT.

The table lists this clone with a few counts. V and J are TRBV29-1 and TRBJ2-5; D is perhaps TRBD1 (6 bases). The V end was cut by 7 bases, the J end by 0 bases, with 15 bases between. Germline CDR1 and CDR2: SQVTM and ANQGSEA. The CDR3 contains 14 residues. The CDR3 loop is CSAGLQGNQETQYF. The CDR3 DNA sequence: TGCAGCGCTGGCCTACAGGGAAACCAAGAGACCCAGTACTTC.

The gene calls are TRBV5-4 and TRBJ2-7; possibly TRBD2 for D (6 bases). Trimming removed 1 base at V and 3 bases at J, with 11 bases between. The CDR3 contains 14 residues. CDR1 and CDR2 (germline): SGHNT, YYREEE (reference sequence). CDR3 DNA: TGTGCCAGCAGCTTGTCGGGACTTCACTACGAGCAGTACTTC. The encoded protein is CASSLSGLHYEQYF.

This clone has only a few counts. The chain carries TRBV5-4 and TRBJ2-6, with 9 nucleotides matching TRBD1. CDR1 and CDR2 from the germline V gene are SGHNT and YYREEE (reference sequence). V trimming: 4 bases; J trimming: 2 bases; junction bases outside the gene matches: 13. This CDR3 region has 19 residues. For the CDR3, the DNA is TGTGCCAGCAGCAGCCTGGCGGGACAGGGAAACCCTGGGGCCAACGTCCTGACTTTC. Amino acids: CASSSLAGQGNPGANVLTF.

This clone was observed a few times. The rearrangement links TRBV1 to TRBJ2-2; the D call TRBD2 from the table was never checked on the DNA. TRBV1 is tagged as a pseudogene. The CDR3 extends over 16 amino acids. CDR3 protein: CTSSQDRGYNTGELFF. The CDR3 DNA follows: TGCACCAGCAGCCAAGATCGCGGCTACAACACCGGGGAGCTGTTTTTT.

Only a few counts were recorded for this clone. The genes are TRBV4-1 and TRBJ2-5; no clear D gene. Per the germline V gene, CDR1 is MGHRA and CDR2 is YSYEKL. The CDR3 runs 13 residues. The V end lost 5 bases, the J end lost 3 bases, and 10 bases lay between the germline ends. The CDR3 coding sequence is TGCGCCAGCAGCAGAGTAAGAAAAGAGACCCAGTACTTC. This sequence encodes CASSRVRKETQYF.

V usage is TRBV7-6 and J usage is TRBJ2-7; TRBD2 matches at 8 bases. The CDR3 contains 13 residues. V dropped 6 bases and J dropped 3; count of bases not matched to a gene: 4. Germline CDR1 reads SGHVS; CDR2 reads FNYEAQ. The CDR3 DNA follows: TGTGCCAGCAGTCGGACTAGCCTCTACGAGCAGTACTTC. This translates into CASSRTSLYEQYF.

This clone showed up just a few times. V and J are TRBV7-2 and TRBJ2-3; D call uncertain. CDR3 length: 14 residues. V was cut by 5 bases and J by 1 base, with 10 bases left in between. Per the germline V gene, CDR1 is SGHTA and CDR2 is FQGNSA. The CDR3 reads CASSPVAGTDTQYF. The CDR3, as DNA: TGTGCCAGCAGCCCGGTCGCGGGCACAGATACGCAGTATTTT.

This chain connects TRBV15 to TRBJ2-5, with TRBD2 matching over 8 bases. J lost 3 bases, V lost 5 bases, and 11 bases had no gene match. The CDR3 has 16 amino acids. CDR1 is LNHNV and CDR2 is YYDKDF in the germline V gene (reference sequence). The CDR3 DNA reads TGTGCCACCAGCCGTCCCGGGACTAGAATAGAAGAGACCCAGTACTTC. Residues: CATSRPGTRIEETQYF.

This clone was counted between two and nine times. The V and J genes are TRBV4-1 and TRBJ1-2; weak D call: TRBD1 (5 bases). The V gene's germline CDR1 is MGHRA and CDR2 YSYEKL. The CDR3 is 15 residues long. The V gene lost 0 bases and the J gene lost 8 bases, with 16 bases spanning the gap. The CDR3 region is CASSQDPGRAGGYTF. DNA for the CDR3: TGCGCCAGCAGCCAAGATCCAGGCAGGGCAGGCGGCTACACCTTC.

This clone was seen more than once but under ten times. The rearrangement uses TRBV30 and TRBJ1-5; 8 bases align to TRBD1. The CDR3 has 13 amino acids. The germline gives CDR1 GTSNPN, CDR2 SVGIG (reference sequence). With 6 bases clipped from V and 2 bases from J, the junction kept 3 bases outside the gene matches. This chain's CDR3 is CACQGAGNQPQHF. The CDR3 bases are TGTGCCTGTCAGGGGGCCGGCAATCAGCCCCAGCATTTT.

This chain uses TRBV11-2 with TRBJ2-3; D gene uncertain. Trimming stripped 3 bases from V and 6 bases from J, with 10 bases between. CDR3 size: 13 residues. Germline-derived CDR1 and CDR2 are SGHAT and FQNNGV. CDR3 DNA sequence: TGTGCCAGCAGCTTTCTGATTCGGGATACGCAGTATTTT. Translated: CASSFLIRDTQYF.

This sequence joins TRBV7-9 and TRBJ2-5, with TRBD2 matching over 7 bases. This CDR3 spans 15 amino acids. Germline V lookup: CDR1 SEHNR, CDR2 FQNEAQ (reference sequence). The V segment lost 5 bases and the J segment 4 bases; nucleotides outside the gene matches: 10. The CDR3, as DNA: TGTGCCAGCAGCAACCTGGTGGGAGGGACAGAGACCCAGTACTTC. Encoded protein: CASSNLVGGTETQYF.